This is a list of T cell receptor beta chains from one sample in a study of T cell responses to AZD1222 COVID-19 vaccine. Using immunoSEQ multiplex PCR, the repertoire was profiled, and TCRdb retains in-frame clones only, with some absent. The sample carries about 130,000 clones, approximately 91% recorded once. The material sequenced was peripheral blood, taken 28 days after the second AZD1222 dose. These receptor sequences come from an adult who received the AZD1222 COVID-19 vaccine. CDR3s include the opening cysteine and the closing phenylalanine or tryptophan. The D gene is left open where the match is weak. A clone size is listed for some rows: how often the clone was seen (once, few, many), or a class if it is expanded.

V: TRBV9
J: TRBJ2-7
D: NA
size: NA
DNA: TGTGCCAGCAGCGTCGGCTTAACCTACGAGCAGTACTTC
CDR3: CASSVGLTYEQYF

V: TRBV2
J: TRBJ2-3
D: TRBD2
size: NA
DNA: TGTGCCAGCAGTGAAGGTCGCGGGGGAGTTGGGACAGATACGCAGTATTTT
CDR3: CASSEGRGGVGTDTQYF

V: TRBV29-1
J: TRBJ1-2
D: NA
size: few
DNA: TGCAGCGTTGAACAGGGGAAAGGCTATGGCTACACCTTC
CDR3: CSVEQGKGYGYTF

V: TRBV6-1
J: TRBJ1-2
D: NA
size: NA
DNA: TGTGCCAGCAGTGAGGGGATCCGACGGTCCTATGGCTACACCTTC
CDR3: CASSEGIRRSYGYTF

V: TRBV5-1
J: TRBJ1-4
D: NA
size: NA
DNA: TGCGCCAGCAGCTTGGGACTTTCCCCAACTAATGAAAAACTGTTTTTT
CDR3: CASSLGLSPTNEKLFF

V: TRBV7-9
J: TRBJ1-1
D: TRBD1
size: NA
DNA: TGTGCCAGCAGCCCCGGACAGGAACACACTGAAGCTTTCTTT
CDR3: CASSPGQEHTEAFF

V: TRBV19
J: TRBJ2-3
D: NA
size: once
DNA: TGTGCCAGTAGTATCGCGCTCCGGGGTACGCAGTATTTT
CDR3: CASSIALRGTQYF

V: TRBV18
J: TRBJ2-1
D: NA
size: NA
DNA: TGTGCCAGCTCACCGATTGTCGGGCTCAGCTCCTACAATGAGCAGTTCTTC
CDR3: CASSPIVGLSSYNEQFF

V: TRBV12-5
J: TRBJ2-2
D: NA
size: NA
DNA: TGTGCTAGTGGTCAGGGAATTTGGGGGCGCCGTACCGGGGAGCTGTTTTTT
CDR3: CASGQGIWGRRTGELFF

V: TRBV19
J: TRBJ1-1
D: NA
size: NA
DNA: TGTGCCAGTAGTATGGGAGGGCCGGGGGCTGAAGCTTTCTTT
CDR3: CASSMGGPGAEAFF

V: TRBV20-1
J: TRBJ1-5
D: TRBD1
size: NA
DNA: TGCAGTGCTAGTCAAGACAGGGGGAAAGGTTATCAGCCCCAGCATTTT
CDR3: CSASQDRGKGYQPQHF

V: TRBV29-1
J: TRBJ1-1
D: NA
size: NA
DNA: TGCAGCGTTGAGCGGATCGCGAACACTGAAGCTTTCTTT
CDR3: CSVERIANTEAFF

V: TRBV7-3
J: TRBJ2-1
D: NA
size: NA
DNA: TGTGCCAGCAGCTTACAGTTGGGGAGGTGGGGCAATGAGCAGTTCTTC
CDR3: CASSLQLGRWGNEQFF

V: TRBV19
J: TRBJ1-5
D: NA
size: NA
DNA: TGTGCCAGTAGACTGGACAGAGCAGGCAATCAGCCCCAGCATTTT
CDR3: CASRLDRAGNQPQHF

V: TRBV30
J: TRBJ1-2
D: TRBD1
size: NA
DNA: TGTGCCTGCCATCTCAGGGGGGGGGCTGGCTACACCTTC
CDR3: CACHLRGGAGYTF

V: TRBV19
J: TRBJ2-7
D: NA
size: NA
DNA: TGTGCCAGTAGTATAGTCGGAGACGTCGAGCAGTACTTC
CDR3: CASSIVGDVEQYF

V: TRBV7-8
J: TRBJ2-2
D: TRBD1
size: NA
DNA: TGTGCCAGCAGCCGAAACAGGGGTACTGCCGGGGAGCTGTTTTTT
CDR3: CASSRNRGTAGELFF

V: TRBV18
J: TRBJ2-3
D: NA
size: NA
DNA: TGTGCCAGCTCACCACGAACTAGCACAGATACGCAGTATTTT
CDR3: CASSPRTSTDTQYF

V: TRBV16
J: TRBJ1-6
D: NA
size: NA
DNA: TGTGCCAGCAGCCAATCTCTGAGGGGACCCTTGGGGACCCTCCACTTT
CDR3: CASSQSLRGPLGTLHF

V: TRBV12-3/TRBV12-4
J: TRBJ2-7
D: NA
size: NA
DNA: TGTGCCAGCAGTTATGTCCACGAGCAGTACTTC
CDR3: CASSYVHEQYF

V: TRBV6-6
J: TRBJ1-2
D: NA
size: NA
DNA: TGTGCCAGCAGGAGTTCCTCATACTCCATCGTGGGTGGCTACACCTTC
CDR3: CASRSSSYSIVGGYTF

V: TRBV7-3
J: TRBJ2-3
D: NA
size: NA
DNA: TGTGCCAGCAGCTTAATCGGGACAGCGGGGGCAGATACGCAGTATTTT
CDR3: CASSLIGTAGADTQYF

V: TRBV10-3
J: TRBJ2-7
D: NA
size: NA
DNA: TGTGCCGCGAATTCCGGGGCCGACCTCTACGAGCAGTACTTC
CDR3: CAANSGADLYEQYF

V: TRBV4-1
J: TRBJ1-2
D: NA
size: NA
DNA: TGCGCCAGCAGCCAAGAAGGAAGGACAGTCTATGGCTACACCTTC
CDR3: CASSQEGRTVYGYTF